Each of the 22 T cell receptor beta chains below was sequenced from the same sample in a study of early T cells in non-severe SARS-CoV-2 infection. TCRdb re-derived calls from the 5' RACE reads in MiXCR, one entry per CDR3 protein. The sample shows tens of thousands of distinct CDR3 sequences, less than 9.5% of them seen only once. The starting material was whole blood, obtained at baseline. The receptors derive from an adult who was a healthcare worker with PCR-confirmed SARS-CoV-2 infection or an uninfected control (not recorded which).

V usage is TRBV7-2 and J usage is TRBJ1-2; D is ambiguous. Germline values: CDR1 SGHTA, CDR2 FQGNSA. Between the trimmed V and J ends, which lost 0 bases and 4 bases, there was a span of 6 bases. The CDR3 totals 13 residues. CDR3 loop: CASSLAGVYGYTF. In DNA form, the CDR3 reads TGTGCCAGCAGCTTAGCCGGTGTCTATGGCTACACCTTC.

This clonotype was seen more than once but under ten times. The rearrangement uses TRBV3-1 and TRBJ2-7; no definite D call. Between the trimmed V and J ends, which lost 1 base and 2 bases, there was a span of 15 bases. The germline gives CDR1 LGHDT, CDR2 YNNKEL (reference sequence). The CDR3 has 16 residues. The CDR3 here is CASSQGLGEPTYEQYF. In nucleotides, the CDR3 is TGTGCCAGCAGCCAAGGTCTTGGGGAACCTACCTACGAGCAGTACTTC.

In its sample, this clonotype was seen many times. The V gene is TRBV25-1, the J gene TRBJ2-7; 7 bases map to TRBD2. The junction had 1 base not matched to a gene; V was cut back by 8 bases and J by 3 bases. Looked up from germline, CDR1 is MGHDK and CDR2 is SYGVNS. The CDR3 is 11 residues long. The CDR3 region is CASRTSYEQYF. CDR3 bases: TGTGCCAGCCGGACTAGCTACGAGCAGTACTTC.

The table lists this clonotype with a few counts. The chain joins TRBV15 to TRBJ1-2; 7 bases map to TRBD1. CDR1 is LNHNV and CDR2 is YYDKDF in the germline V gene (reference sequence). The CDR3 contains 15 residues. V shed 0 bases, J shed 6 bases, and the junction held 7 bases outside the gene matches. The CDR3 region has the DNA TGTGCCACCAGCAGAGACAGGGGGACCGCTAATGGCTACACCTTC. Translating gives CATSRDRGTANGYTF.

This clonotype came up many times. This rearrangement joins TRBV29-1 to TRBJ2-1; 9 positions match TRBD2. The germline V gene encodes CDR1 SQVTM and CDR2 ANQGSEA. CDR3 size: 12 residues. J lost 8 bases, V lost 1 base, and 0 bases had no gene match. This chain's CDR3 is CSVEVAGDEQFF. The CDR3 coding sequence is TGCAGCGTTGAAGTAGCGGGGGATGAGCAGTTCTTC.

This clonotype was found many times. The V gene is TRBV20-1, the J gene TRBJ2-1; D assignment may be TRBD1 or TRBD2 (5 bases each). Germline V gene lookup returns CDR1 DFQATT and CDR2 SNEGSKA (reference sequence). Trimming removed 6 bases at V and 4 bases at J, with 16 bases between. The CDR3 sequence is 14 residues long. CDR3 nucleotides: TGCAGTGCCACGGGGCAAGGACGGTACAATGAGCAGTTCTTC. Residues: CSATGQGRYNEQFF.

CDR3 protein: CASRPPGSSAYSPLHF. The CDR3 region has the DNA TGTGCCAGCAGACCCCCGGGAAGTTCTGCTTATTCACCCCTCCACTTT. The gene calls are TRBV28 and TRBJ1-6; no clear D. Per the germline V gene, CDR1 is MDHEN and CDR2 is SYDVKM. The V end was cut by 6 bases, the J end by 8 bases, with 20 bases between. The CDR3 totals 16 residues. Using reference TRBV28 and TRBJ1-6 for the parts outside the CDR3, the full variable domain is DVKVTQSSRYLVKRTGEKVFLECVQDMDHENMFWYRQDPGLGLRLIYFSYDVKMKEKGDIPEGYSVSREKKERFSLILESASTNQTSMYLCASRPPGSSAYSPLHFGNGTRLTVT.

V gene TRBV29-1 combines with J gene TRBJ2-3; 10 nucleotides line up with TRBD1. J lost 3 bases, V lost 7 bases, and 7 bases had no gene match. This CDR3 contains 14 residues. Per germline, CDR1 SQVTM and CDR2 ANQGSEA. CDR3 in DNA: TGCAGCGCCGAGGACAGGGGGAAAACAGATACGCAGTATTTT. It is translated as CSAEDRGKTDTQYF.

V usage is TRBV2 and J usage is TRBJ1-1; D not certain. Trimming removed 6 bases from V and 8 bases from J, with 7 bases in between. Germline CDR1 is SNHLY and CDR2 is FYNNEI. The CDR3 loop spans 10 amino acids. The CDR3 loop is CASRPVEAFF. CDR3 nucleotide sequence: TGTGCCAGCAGGCCCGTCGAAGCTTTCTTT. Complete variable domain (other parts from reference TRBV2 and TRBJ1-1): EPEVTQTPSHQVTQMGQEVILRCVPISNHLYFYWYRQILGQKVEFLVSFYNNEISEKSEIFDDQFSVERPDGSNFTLKIRSTKLEDSAMYFCASRPVEAFFGQGTRLTVV.

This clonotype has at least ten counts. The chain has TRBV29-1 and TRBJ2-7, with a tentative D call TRBD1 (5 bases). Trimming shortened V by 6 bases and J by 2 bases, and 11 bases separated the two germline ends. Germline lookup yields CDR1 SQVTM and CDR2 ANQGSEA. The CDR3 sequence is 12 residues long. CDR3: CSVARGTYEQYF. DNA of the CDR3: TGCAGCGTCGCAAGGGGTACCTACGAGCAGTACTTC.

This clonotype was observed a few times. The rearrangement links TRBV20-1 to TRBJ2-1; tentatively, D is TRBD1 (7 bases). CDR3 size: 13 residues. Germline lookup yields CDR1 DFQATT and CDR2 SNEGSKA (reference sequence). The CDR3: CSTSGGRYNEQFF. The CDR3, as DNA: TGCAGCACGTCAGGGGGGCGATACAATGAGCAGTTCTTC.

The V and J genes are TRBV28 and TRBJ1-2; a possible D gene is TRBD1 (5 bases). CDR3 size: 12 residues. Germline-derived CDR1 and CDR2 are MDHEN and SYDVKM. Deletions cut 2 bases from V and 8 bases from J, with 9 bases between. The CDR3 nucleotides read TGTGCCAGCAGTTTAAAGGGGACGGGCTACACCTTC. Its protein product is CASSLKGTGYTF.

The V call is TRBV5-1, the J call TRBJ2-3; tentatively, D is TRBD1 or TRBD2 (5 bases each). Trimming removed 4 bases at V and 6 bases at J, with 15 bases between. The CDR3 has 14 amino acids. The germline gives CDR1 SGHRS, CDR2 YFSETQ. CDR3 nucleotides: TGCGCCAGCAGCCTGGGGACCGCGCTGGATACGCAGTATTTT. It codes for CASSLGTALDTQYF. Looking up the rest from reference TRBV5-1 and TRBJ2-3 gives the full variable domain: KAGVTQTPRYLIKTRGQQVTLSCSPISGHRSVSWYQQTPGQGLQFLFEYFSETQRNKGNFPGRFSGRQFSNSRSEMNVSTLELGDSALYLCASSLGTALDTQYFGPGTRLTVL.

The table lists this clonotype with a few counts. This chain uses TRBV15 with TRBJ1-5, with a tentative D call TRBD1 (6 bases). Germline CDR1 and CDR2: LNHNV and YYDKDF (reference sequence). The CDR3 sequence is 16 residues long. Trimming removed 1 base from V and 1 base from J, with 11 bases in between. The CDR3 loop reads CATSRAGRGSNQPQHF. The CDR3 DNA reads TGTGCCACCAGCAGAGCCGGCAGGGGAAGCAATCAGCCCCAGCATTTT.

The table lists this clonotype with many counts. The V and J genes are TRBV28 and TRBJ1-2; the D gene is possibly TRBD1 (6 bases). Trimming took 4 bases from V and 4 from J, leaving 10 bases between them. In germline, CDR1 is MDHEN, CDR2 SYDVKM. There are 13 residues in the CDR3. The CDR3 DNA follows: TGTGCCAGCAGTTCCGACAGGCTCTATGGCTACACCTTC. Residues: CASSSDRLYGYTF.

This clonotype has a count of ten or more. This chain connects TRBV10-2 to TRBJ2-2; no clear D gene. The V gene lost 6 bases and the J gene lost 6 bases, with 11 bases spanning the gap. Per germline, CDR1 WSHSY and CDR2 SAAADI. The CDR3 sequence is 13 residues long. In nucleotides, the CDR3 is TGCGCCAGCAGGGATACATACCCCGGGGAGCTGTTTTTT. Its translation: CASRDTYPGELFF.

This clonotype was recorded a few times. The chain employs TRBV20-1 and TRBJ2-3; 8 positions match TRBD2. CDR3 size: 15 residues. In germline, CDR1 is DFQATT, CDR2 SNEGSKA (reference sequence). The V and J ends lost 3 bases and 4 bases, in that order; junction bases with no gene match: 9. The CDR3 DNA reads as TGCAGTGCTAGGGAGAGACGGGGGGGCCCAGATACGCAGTATTTT. Residues: CSARERRGGPDTQYF.

V and J are TRBV24-1 and TRBJ2-2; TRBD1 aligns across 7 bases. Unmatched junction bases numbered 2, after V lost 2 bases and J lost 0 bases. The CDR3 is 16 residues long. CDR1 KGHDR and CDR2 SFDVKD come from the germline V gene. The CDR3 region is CATSDSGTANTGELFF. DNA of the CDR3: TGTGCCACCAGTGATTCCGGGACAGCGAACACCGGGGAGCTGTTTTTT.

Ten or more counts support this clonotype. The rearrangement links TRBV6-6 to TRBJ1-1; weak D call: TRBD1 (5 bases). Germline CDR1 is MNHNY and CDR2 is SVGAGI (reference sequence). Between the trimmed V and J ends, which lost 6 bases and 0 bases, there was a span of 14 bases. The CDR3 has 15 residues. The CDR3 DNA follows: TGTGCCAGCAGCCCGCTGAAGGGGATGAACACTGAAGCTTTCTTT. Translating gives CASSPLKGMNTEAFF.

This clonotype was picked up a small number of times. CDR3 DNA sequence: TGTGCCAGCTCAGAAGGGACTAGCAGTCAGGAGACCCAGTACTTC. It specifies CASSEGTSSQETQYF. The V gene is TRBV18, the J gene TRBJ2-5, with 9 bases matching TRBD2. Germline loops: CDR1 KGHSH, CDR2 LQKENI. This CDR3 has 15 residues. Trimming took 5 bases from V and 5 from J; bases not matched to a gene: 9.

This clonotype was detected many times. V and J are TRBV20-1 and TRBJ2-3; D unresolved. The germline CDR1 and CDR2 sequences are DFQATT and SNEGSKA (reference sequence). Trimming cost V 0 bases and J 7 bases, with 14 bases left between them. The CDR3 consists of 14 residues. The CDR3 sequence: CSARDRGGTNTQYF. The CDR3 DNA follows: TGCAGTGCTAGAGATCGTGGTGGTACTAATACGCAGTATTTT.

This clonotype was observed many times. The chain joins TRBV19 to TRBJ2-3, with 10 nucleotides matching TRBD2. Trimming removed 7 bases from V and 5 bases from J; junction bases left unmatched: 9. Per germline, CDR1 LNHDA and CDR2 SQIVND (reference sequence). This CDR3 has 15 amino acids. The CDR3 reads CASTAIAGGLDTQYF. As DNA, the CDR3 is TGTGCCAGTACAGCCATAGCGGGGGGACTAGATACGCAGTATTTT.